This paragraph covers one TCR beta chain sequence. Its antigen is currently unknown. This entry is derived from a study of T cell repertoires in cytomegalovirus infection. For the study at large: Indicated by public TCR beta signatures were CMV infection and matching HLA type. Notes on the study in general: Cumulative frequency of public TCR beta families picked out carriers of CMV plus the relevant HLA.

A single record per CDR3 protein comes from TCRdb applying MiXCR to the reads. The table includes some 150,000 distinct CDR3 sequences, around 32% detected once. This CDR3 comprises 14 residues. The germline gives CDR1 MGHRA, CDR2 YSYEKL. V shed 2 bases, J shed 7 bases, and the junction held 5 bases outside the gene matches. This rearrangement joins TRBV4-1 to TRBJ1-1; 9 bases line up with TRBD1. This sample comprised CD8+ T cells from cultured PBMCs, obtained from culture after CMV antigen stimulation. The clonotype comes from a human donor in good health (CMV status not recorded). Some clones in this sample may be carry-over from other donors' samples. This CDR3 is CASSQTQGAFEAFF. The CDR3 nucleotides read TGCGCCAGCAGCCAAACACAGGGGGCGTTTGAAGCTTTCTTT.